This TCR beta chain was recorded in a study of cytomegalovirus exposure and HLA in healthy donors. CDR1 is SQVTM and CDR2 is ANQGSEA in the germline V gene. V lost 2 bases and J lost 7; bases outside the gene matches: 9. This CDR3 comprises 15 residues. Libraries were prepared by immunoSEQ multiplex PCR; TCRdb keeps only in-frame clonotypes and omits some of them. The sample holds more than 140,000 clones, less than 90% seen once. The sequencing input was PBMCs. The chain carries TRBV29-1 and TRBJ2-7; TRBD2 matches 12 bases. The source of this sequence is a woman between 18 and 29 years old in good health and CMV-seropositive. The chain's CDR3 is CSVEKLAGGVGEQYF. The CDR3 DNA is TGCAGCGTTGAAAAACTAGCGGGAGGAGTAGGAGAGCAGTACTTC.